This TCR beta chain was observed in a study of cytomegalovirus exposure and HLA in healthy donors. The PCR contained 60 Vbeta and 13 Jbeta primers. The assay was immunoSEQ multiplex PCR, and TCRdb's table has in-frame clones only and misses some. The sample has 150,000 to 250,000 clones; 82% are singletons. The germline gives CDR1 MGHDK, CDR2 SYGVNS. CDR3 size: 15 residues. Unmatched junction bases numbered 8, after V lost 5 bases and J lost 5 bases. The TCR originated in a boy aged 2 to 10 in good health and CMV-seronegative. Sequencing used PBMCs. The rearrangement uses TRBV25-1 and TRBJ1-2; 10 positions agree with TRBD1. CDR3 sequence (DNA): TGTGCCAGCAGTCCTAACGGGGGACAGGGGTATGGCTACACCTTC. This translates into CASSPNGGQGYGYTF.